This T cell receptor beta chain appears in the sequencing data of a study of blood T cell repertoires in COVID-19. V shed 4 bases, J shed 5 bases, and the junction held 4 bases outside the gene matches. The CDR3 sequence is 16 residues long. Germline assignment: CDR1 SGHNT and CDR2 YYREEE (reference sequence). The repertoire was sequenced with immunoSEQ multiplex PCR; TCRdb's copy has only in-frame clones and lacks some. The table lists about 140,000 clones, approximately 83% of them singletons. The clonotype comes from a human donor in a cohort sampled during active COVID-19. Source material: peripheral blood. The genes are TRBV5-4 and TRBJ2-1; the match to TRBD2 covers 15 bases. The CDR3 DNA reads TGTGCCAGCAGCCCCGGACTAGCGGGGGGGAACAATGAGCAGTTCTTC. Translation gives CASSPGLAGGNNEQFF.